This entry lists 25 T cell receptor beta chains sequenced from one sample in a study of blood T cells in healthy people across ages (dated by TCRdb to between 2014 and 2017). Libraries were prepared through 5' RACE. The data were produced on an Illumina HiSeq 2500. A second PCR of about 6 to 11 cycles was performed with a sample-barcoded 5' primer and a J-beta primer mix. TCRdb handled the public reads itself, with Q25 trimming in fastp and clone calling in MiXCR, and kept productive beta chains. Rows with a matching CDR3 protein are joined into one entry that keeps the most common DNA and genes. The sample has roughly 500,000 distinct CDR3 sequences on record, 27% of them singletons. About 18% of the sample rests with the top ten. The sequencing input was blood. The receptors stem from a woman between 65 and 79 years old in good health.

This sequence joins TRBV7-2 and TRBJ2-1; D is ambiguous. CDR1 is SGHTA and CDR2 is FQGNSA in the germline V gene. CDR3 length: 16 amino acids. Trimming left V 5 bases short and J 0 bases short, with 14 bases between. CDR3 DNA: TGTGCCAGCAGCGTTAGACGGACGAGCTCCTACAATGAGCAGTTCTTC. Its translation: CASSVRRTSSYNEQFF.

This chain uses TRBV11-2 with TRBJ2-4; D remains ambiguous. The V end lost 3 bases, the J end lost 0 bases, and 6 bases lay between the germline ends. The CDR3 is 14 residues long. In germline, CDR1 is SGHAT, CDR2 FQNNGV. In DNA, the CDR3 is TGTGCCAGCAGCTTCACAGTAGCCAAAAACATTCAGTACTTC. Translating it yields CASSFTVAKNIQYF.

This clonotype was detected a few times. An end of the junction differs from the germline gene, which may be a read error. V gene TRBV7-2 combines with J gene TRBJ2-5, with TRBD2 identical over 16 bases. The CDR3 loop spans 14 amino acids. The V gene's germline CDR1 is SGHTA and CDR2 FQGNSA. The CDR3 DNA follows: TGTGCCAGCAGCCCCGGGACTAGCGGGGGGGCTTGCCTCTTC. Encoded protein: CASSPGTSGGACLF.

This clonotype was seen at least ten times. V is TRBV6-2 or TRBV6-3 and J is TRBJ1-2, with a tentative D call TRBD1 (6 bases). This CDR3 comprises 12 residues. V was clipped by 7 bases and J by 2 bases, with 8 bases between them. Germline V gene data show CDR1 as MNHEY and CDR2 as SVGEGT. The CDR3 protein is CASMDSNYGYTF. The DNA of the CDR3 is TGTGCCAGCATGGACAGCAACTATGGCTACACCTTC.

The chain links TRBV12-3 or TRBV12-4 to TRBJ2-2; D is tentatively TRBD1 or TRBD2 (5 bases each). Deletions cut 8 bases from V and 2 bases from J, with 9 bases between. The CDR3 has 13 residues. In DNA form, the CDR3 reads TGTGCCAGCGGGACCGATAACACCGGGGAGCTGTTTTTT. It yields the protein CASGTDNTGELFF.

This chain joins TRBV12-3 or TRBV12-4 and TRBJ2-1; TRBD1 might be the D (5 bases). The CDR3 is made up of 15 amino acids. With 0 bases removed from V and 7 bases from J, the gap between germline ends came to 13 bases. CDR3 nucleotides: TGTGCCAGCAGTTTAGCGCAGGGCTTAACGAATGAGCAGTTCTTC. Protein product: CASSLAQGLTNEQFF.

The chain links TRBV2 to TRBJ1-2, with D perhaps matching TRBD1 (5 bases). V lost 3 bases to trimming and J lost 3 bases, with 8 bases between them. CDR3 length: 13 residues. Germline V gene lookup returns CDR1 SNHLY and CDR2 FYNNEI. The CDR3 DNA reads as TGTGCCAGCAGTGACGCCAGGGACTATGGCTACACCTTC. Its translation is CASSDARDYGYTF.

This clonotype has just a few counts. CDR3 in amino acids: CASSLATPSGNTIYF. The DNA for the CDR3 is TGTGCCAGCAGCCTGGCCACTCCCTCTGGAAACACCATATATTTT. V gene TRBV7-2 combines with J gene TRBJ1-3; the D is unclear. This CDR3 is built from 15 residues. The germline gives CDR1 SGHTA, CDR2 FQGNSA. Trimming cost V 5 bases and J 0 bases, with 11 bases left between them.

The rearrangement joins TRBV5-1 to TRBJ2-1, with 14 bases identical to TRBD2. The CDR3 sequence is 15 residues long. CDR1 is SGHRS, CDR2 YFSETQ, per germline. V was clipped by 4 bases and J by 6 bases; unmatched bases: 3. This chain's CDR3 is CASSMGLAGANEQFF. As DNA, the CDR3 is TGCGCCAGCAGCATGGGACTAGCGGGGGCCAATGAGCAGTTCTTC.

This clonotype has a handful of counts. This chain joins TRBV20-1 and TRBJ2-3; D unclear. Germline loops: CDR1 DFQATT, CDR2 SNEGSKA (reference sequence). The CDR3 has 14 residues. V lost 0 bases to trimming and J lost 2 bases, with 9 bases between them. The CDR3 loop is CSARDPGFTDTQYF. The CDR3 bases are TGCAGTGCTAGAGATCCCGGGTTCACAGATACGCAGTATTTT.

This clonotype appeared a few times. The chain combines TRBV7-2 with TRBJ2-5, with 12 nucleotides matching TRBD2. CDR3 size: 15 residues. Germline values: CDR1 SGHTA, CDR2 FQGNSA. With V trimmed by 6 bases and J by 4 bases, 6 bases remained unmatched. The CDR3 sequence: CASSLLAGGRETQYF. The CDR3 DNA sequence: TGTGCCAGCAGTTTACTAGCGGGGGGACGAGAGACCCAGTACTTC. The whole variable domain, filled in from reference TRBV7-2 and TRBJ2-5, reads GAGVSQSPSNKVTEKGKDVELRCDPISGHTALYWYRQSLGQGLEFLIYFQGNSAPDKSGLPSDRFSAERTGGSVSTLTIQRTQQEDSAVYLCASSLLAGGRETQYFGPGTRLLVL.

The J gene is TRBJ2-7, the V gene TRBV7-6; TRBD1 aligns across 8 bases. Germline CDR1 reads SGHVS; CDR2 reads FNYEAQ. The V gene end was trimmed by 4 bases and the J gene end by 1 base; junction bases not matched to a gene: 12. The CDR3 loop spans 17 amino acids. CDR3 nucleotide sequence: TGTGCCAGCAGCTGGGGGTCCGGACAGGGCCCTTCCTACGAGCAGTACTTC. Translation: CASSWGSGQGPSYEQYF.

The rearrangement links TRBV29-1 to TRBJ1-1; D is ambiguous. Per germline, CDR1 SQVTM and CDR2 ANQGSEA. This CDR3 spans 13 amino acids. V was shortened by 3 bases and J by 3 bases, with 11 bases between the two germline ends. The CDR3 sequence: CSVDGRVHTEAFF. CDR3 DNA sequence: TGCAGCGTTGACGGGCGGGTACACACTGAAGCTTTCTTT.

V and J are TRBV4-2 and TRBJ2-2, with D perhaps TRBD1 or TRBD2 (6 bases each). The CDR3 spans 16 residues. Germline lookup yields CDR1 LGHNA and CDR2 YNFKEQ. The V and J ends lost 4 bases and 3 bases respectively, with 15 bases between them. For the CDR3, the DNA is TGTGCCAGCAGCCTCACTTCGGGGGCCCACACCGGGGAGCTGTTTTTT. Its protein is CASSLTSGAHTGELFF.

This clonotype appeared a few times. This chain connects TRBV5-1 to TRBJ1-4; 10 bases fit TRBD1. V lost 2 bases to trimming and J lost 5 bases; unmatched junction nucleotides: 3. This CDR3 region has 15 residues. CDR1 and CDR2 from the germline V gene are SGHRS and YFSETQ. CDR3 residues: CASSFLTGGNEKLFF. The CDR3 nucleotides read TGCGCCAGCAGCTTCCTGACAGGGGGCAATGAAAAACTGTTTTTT.

This clonotype was counted only a few times. The genes are TRBV6-2 or TRBV6-3 and TRBJ2-2; the match to TRBD2 covers 7 bases. V was clipped by 8 bases and J by 3 bases; unmatched bases: 6. The CDR3 has 14 amino acids. Germline V gives CDR1 MNHEY, CDR2 SVGEGT. Written as DNA, the CDR3 is TGTGCCAGCCAAAGCGGGGCCTACACCGGGGAGCTGTTTTTT. Translation: CASQSGAYTGELFF.

The gene calls are TRBV12-3 or TRBV12-4 and TRBJ1-2, with TRBD1 matching 11 bases. The ends lost 6 bases at V and 3 bases at J; junction bases unmatched: 9. CDR3 length: 16 amino acids. The CDR3 bases are TGTGCCAGCAGATCTTTGTGGGGACAGGGGGACTATGGCTACACCTTC. It is translated as CASRSLWGQGDYGYTF.

This clonotype has more than one count but fewer than ten. CDR3 in DNA: TGTGCCAGCAGTTACTCGAGCGGTATAGGATCTGAGACCCAGTACTTC. Its translation: CASSYSSGIGSETQYF. V gene TRBV6-5 combines with J gene TRBJ2-1; TRBD2 is a possible D gene (5 bases). The J call is doubtful: the DNA matches TRBJ2-5 better. The CDR3 spans 16 residues. Germline V gives CDR1 MNHEY, CDR2 SVGAGI.

This clonotype has ten or more counts. This rearrangement joins TRBV20-1 to TRBJ2-5; D may be TRBD1 or TRBD2 (5 bases each). With the DNA end fitting TRBJ2-7 better, the J assignment may be wrong. CDR1 DFQATT and CDR2 SNEGSKA come from the germline V gene (reference sequence). The CDR3 contains 15 residues. CDR3 in amino acids: CSARDRVGENYEQYF. Written as DNA, the CDR3 is TGCAGTGCTAGAGATCGAGTAGGGGAGAATTACGAGCAGTACTTC.

This clonotype has a handful of counts. Germline and junction disagree at one end, which may indicate a read error. The rearrangement links TRBV4-2 to TRBJ2-4, with D possibly being TRBD2 (5 bases). The CDR3 extends over 17 amino acids. CDR1 is LGHNA, CDR2 YNFKEQ, per germline. The CDR3 region has the DNA TGTGCCAGCAGCCAAGTTGGGGAGACTCTAGCCAAGAACATTCAGTACTTC. Amino acid sequence: CASSQVGETLAKNIQYF.

V is TRBV20-1 and J is TRBJ1-2, with 10 bases matching TRBD1. This CDR3 spans 14 amino acids. Germline V gives CDR1 DFQATT, CDR2 SNEGSKA (reference sequence). The trim removed 0 bases at V and 5 bases at J, leaving 3 bases unmatched. DNA of the CDR3: TGCAGTGCTAGAGATCGGGGACAGGGGTATGGCTACACCTTC. Its protein product is CSARDRGQGYGYTF.

The DNA of the CDR3 is TGCAGTGCGCAGGGTAGCGGGAGCACAGATACGCAGTATTTT. Translating it yields CSAQGSGSTDTQYF. This sequence joins TRBV20-1 and TRBJ2-3; 7 bases line up with TRBD2. J gave up 0 bases and V 6 bases, and 6 bases lay outside the gene matches. The length of the CDR3 is 14 residues. Germline assignment: CDR1 DFQATT and CDR2 SNEGSKA (reference sequence).

The chain links TRBV11-3 to TRBJ2-2; the match to TRBD1 covers 7 bases. There are 15 residues in the CDR3. The junction had 5 bases not matched to a gene; V was cut back by 3 bases and J by 4 bases. The germline CDR1 and CDR2 sequences are SGHNT and YENEEA. Here the CDR3 reads CASSLLQGSTGELFF. CDR3 DNA sequence: TGTGCCAGCAGCTTGCTACAGGGGAGCACCGGGGAGCTGTTTTTT.

The CDR3: CASSLLGQGTGELFF. CDR3 coding DNA: TGCGCCAGCAGCTTGTTGGGACAGGGCACCGGGGAGCTGTTTTTT. V gene TRBV5-1 combines with J gene TRBJ2-2; 9 positions agree with TRBD1. CDR3 length: 15 amino acids. V was pared by 1 base and J by 4 bases, with 2 bases of the junction left unmatched. Germline loops: CDR1 SGHRS, CDR2 YFSETQ.

The V gene is TRBV27, the J gene TRBJ2-5; 8 bases are shared with TRBD2. The V gene end was trimmed by 5 bases and the J gene end by 2 bases; junction bases not matched to a gene: 4. The CDR3 is 14 amino acids. Germline V gene sequence: CDR1 MNHEY, CDR2 SMNVEV (reference sequence). The CDR3 region is CASSHSGAQETQYF. Here the CDR3 DNA reads TGTGCCAGCAGTCATAGCGGGGCACAAGAGACCCAGTACTTC.